These T cell receptor beta chains were read from a single sample in a study of cytomegalovirus exposure and HLA in healthy donors. Sequencing used immunoSEQ multiplex PCR; TCRdb keeps in-frame clones, though not all of them. The sample has 95,000 to 150,000 clones; about 81% are singletons. Sequences were obtained from PBMCs. These receptors came from a woman younger than 45 in good health and CMV-seronegative. Each CDR3 is given with its conserved first and last residue. D genes are given only for firm matches. Size is stated for part of the rows, as once, few or many counts, or as a class when the clone is expanded.

d_call clone_size j_call v_call cdr3_aa cdr3_nt
- - TRBJ2-2 TRBV7-3 CASSLTLARTGELFF TGTGCCAGCAGCTTAACTCTAGCTCGCACCGGGGAGCTGTTTTTT
- - TRBJ1-2 TRBV6-5 CASLSRSFGYTF TGTGCCAGCTTAAGCCGAAGTTTTGGCTACACCTTC
- - TRBJ1-5 TRBV5-5 CASSLVGGLDQPQHF TGTGCCAGCAGCTTGGTTGGCGGGTTGGATCAGCCCCAGCATTTT
- - TRBJ1-2 TRBV19 CASSIWVGVNYGYTF TGTGCCAGTAGTATATGGGTAGGAGTTAACTATGGCTACACCTTC
TRBD2 - TRBJ2-2 TRBV7-2 CASSVSGLAGGRWTGELFF TGTGCCAGCAGCGTATCGGGACTAGCGGGAGGAAGGTGGACCGGGGAGCTGTTTTTT
- - TRBJ1-1 TRBV5-1 CASSPTLGGPNTEAFF TGCGCCAGCAGCCCTACCTTAGGGGGTCCGAACACTGAAGCTTTCTTT
- - TRBJ2-7 TRBV13 CASSSMEGTSSYEQYF TGTGCCAGCAGCTCAATGGAAGGAACTAGCTCCTACGAGCAGTACTTC
- - TRBJ1-1 TRBV7-9 CASSFDGSPWTEAFF TGTGCCAGCAGCTTCGACGGGTCCCCGTGGACTGAAGCTTTCTTT
- - TRBJ1-4 TRBV10-3 CAISGTGKTNEKLFF TGTGCCATCAGTGGTACAGGGAAAACTAATGAAAAACTGTTTTTT
TRBD1 - TRBJ1-5 TRBV7-2 CASSSGTGINQPQHF TGTGCCAGCAGCTCCGGGACAGGGATCAATCAGCCCCAGCATTTT
TRBD2 - TRBJ2-3 TRBV7-3 CASSLKPSGGVTFSDTQYF TGTGCCAGCAGCTTAAAGCCCAGCGGGGGAGTCACATTCTCGGATACGCAGTATTTT
- - TRBJ1-1 TRBV2 CVSIPREDTEAFF TGTGTCAGCATACCTAGGGAGGACACTGAAGCTTTCTTT
TRBD1 - TRBJ2-7 TRBV5-8 CASSSGTGVSYEQYF TGTGCCAGCAGCTCCGGGACAGGGGTCTCCTACGAGCAGTACTTC
TRBD1 - TRBJ2-5 TRBV5-1 CASSTRQGGETQYF TGCGCCAGCAGCACCCGACAGGGGGGGGAGACCCAGTACTTC
- - TRBJ2-1 TRBV7-9 CASDSEGYEQFF TGTGCCAGCGATAGCGAGGGATACGAGCAGTTCTTC
TRBD1 - TRBJ1-1 TRBV19 CASRDRGHGSGTEAFF TGTGCCAGTAGGGACAGGGGGCATGGGAGCGGAACTGAAGCTTTCTTT
- - TRBJ2-2 TRBV19 CASSYIANTGELFF TGTGCCAGTAGCTATATCGCGAACACCGGGGAGCTGTTTTTT
- - TRBJ1-4 TRBV7-9 CASSIPGTLSEKLFF TGTGCCAGCAGCATCCCCGGGACATTGAGTGAAAAACTGTTTTTT
TRBD2 - TRBJ2-7 TRBV27 CASKNFPGGDYEQYF TGTGCCAGCAAAAATTTCCCGGGAGGAGACTACGAGCAGTACTTC
TRBD1 - TRBJ1-5 TRBV28 CASSQDRINQPQHF TGTGCCAGCAGTCAGGACAGGATAAATCAGCCCCAGCATTTT
- - TRBJ1-1 TRBV27 CASSLGSRRGWNTEAFF TGTGCCAGCAGTTTAGGTTCCCGGCGGGGCTGGAACACTGAAGCTTTCTTT
TRBD1 - TRBJ2-2 TRBV19 CASSPIRTGHRNTGELFF TGTGCCAGTAGTCCGATCCGGACAGGGCATAGAAACACCGGGGAGCTGTTTTTT
- - TRBJ1-2 TRBV11-3 CASSPNGLYGYTF TGTGCCAGCAGCCCCAATGGCCTCTATGGCTACACCTTC
- - TRBJ1-5 TRBV6-1 CASSVLTVSNQPQHF TGTGCCAGCAGTGTATTAACAGTTAGCAATCAGCCCCAGCATTTT
- - TRBJ1-5 TRBV7-8 CASSVLLVGHPLSNQPQHF TGTGCCAGCAGCGTCCTCTTGGTGGGACACCCCCTTAGCAATCAGCCCCAGCATTTT
TRBD1 - TRBJ2-4 TRBV7-9 CASSLGTGEMSIQYF TGTGCCAGCAGCTTAGGGACAGGGGAAATGAGCATTCAGTACTTC
- few TRBJ2-5 TRBV27 CASSTRGGETQYF TGTGCCAGCAGTACCCGAGGTGGAGAGACCCAGTACTTC
TRBD2 - TRBJ2-1 TRBV6-1 CASSRTSGSYNEQFF TGTGCCAGCAGTAGGACTAGCGGGTCGTACAATGAGCAGTTCTTC